This T cell receptor (beta chain) came from a study of patients and donors after allogeneic stem cell transplantation. TCRdb ran MiXCR on the RT-PCR reads and lists one entry per CDR3 protein. The top ten clones hold roughly 6% of a sample with roughly 880,000 distinct CDR3 sequences, 15% to 20% of them seen once. The V gene lost 6 bases and the J gene lost 5 bases, with 20 bases spanning the gap. CDR1 MGHRA and CDR2 YSYEKL come from the germline V gene. The CDR3 loop spans 15 amino acids. The chain links TRBV4-1 to TRBJ2-7; D might be TRBD2 (5 bases). Source material: blood, either unsorted or a sorted T cell fraction (not recorded which). This clonotype was sampled from a human donor who was either an allogeneic HSCT recipient or a stem cell or donor lymphocyte infusion donor (not recorded which). It is not recorded whose cells these are; they may come from a transplant donor. DNA of the CDR3: TGCGCCAGCAGTCACGGACCCTCGAGGGCCAACGAGCAGTACTTC. This codes for CASSHGPSRANEQYF.